The TCR beta chain described here comes from a study of vaccination and CD4 T cells after COVID-19. Oncomine TCR Beta short-read sequencing was applied to DNA from cultured CD4+ T cells. In TCRdb, the PCR reads were re-called with MiXCR into one record per CDR3 protein. The sample shows around 4,000 distinct CDR3 sequences, under 25% of them seen only once. The treatment: 10-day PBMC culture with coronavirus spike peptide pools or control peptides (ViraFEST assay). The length of the CDR3 is 11 residues. V was clipped by 3 bases and J by 10 bases, with 9 bases between them. In this sample, this clonotype is medium-sized. Antigen: not known.

The chain carries TRBV12-3 or TRBV12-4 and TRBJ1-1, with no clear D. This clonotype was obtained from a human donor who had recovered from COVID-19. The material sequenced was CD4+ T cells from blood, cultured in vitro. The CDR3 here is CASSFENVAFF. In DNA form, the CDR3 reads TGTGCCAGCAGTTTCGAGAACGTAGCTTTCTTT.